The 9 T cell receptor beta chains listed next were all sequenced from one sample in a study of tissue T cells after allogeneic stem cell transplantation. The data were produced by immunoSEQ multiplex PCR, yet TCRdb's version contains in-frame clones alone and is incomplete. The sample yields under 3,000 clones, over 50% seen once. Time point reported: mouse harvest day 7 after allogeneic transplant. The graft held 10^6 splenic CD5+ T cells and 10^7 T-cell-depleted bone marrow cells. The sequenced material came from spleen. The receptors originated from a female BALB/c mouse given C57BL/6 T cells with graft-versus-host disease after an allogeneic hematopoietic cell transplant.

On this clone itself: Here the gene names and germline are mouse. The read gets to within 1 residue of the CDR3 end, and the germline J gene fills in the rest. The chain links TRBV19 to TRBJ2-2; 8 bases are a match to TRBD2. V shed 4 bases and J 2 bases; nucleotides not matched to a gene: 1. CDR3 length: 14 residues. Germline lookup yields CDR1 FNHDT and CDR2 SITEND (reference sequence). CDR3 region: CASSLGGNTGQLYF. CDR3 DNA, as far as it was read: TGTGCCAGCAGTTTGGGGGGGAACACCGGGCAGCTCTAC.

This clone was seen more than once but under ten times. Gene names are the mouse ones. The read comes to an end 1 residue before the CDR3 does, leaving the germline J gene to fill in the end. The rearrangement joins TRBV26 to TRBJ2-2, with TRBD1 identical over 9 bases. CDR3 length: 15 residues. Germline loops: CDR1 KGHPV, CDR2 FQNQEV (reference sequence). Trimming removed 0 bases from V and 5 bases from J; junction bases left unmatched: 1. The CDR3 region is CASSLSGTGTGQLYF. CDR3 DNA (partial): TGTGCCAGCAGTCTGTCCGGGACAGGGACCGGGCAGCTCTAC.

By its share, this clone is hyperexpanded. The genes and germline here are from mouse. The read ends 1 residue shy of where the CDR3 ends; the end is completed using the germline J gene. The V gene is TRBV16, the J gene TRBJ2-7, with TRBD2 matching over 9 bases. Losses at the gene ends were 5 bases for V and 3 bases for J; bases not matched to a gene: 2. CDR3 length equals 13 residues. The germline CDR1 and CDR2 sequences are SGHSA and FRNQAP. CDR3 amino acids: CASSATGGYEQYF. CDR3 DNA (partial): TGTGCAAGCAGCGCGACTGGGGGCTATGAACAGTAC.

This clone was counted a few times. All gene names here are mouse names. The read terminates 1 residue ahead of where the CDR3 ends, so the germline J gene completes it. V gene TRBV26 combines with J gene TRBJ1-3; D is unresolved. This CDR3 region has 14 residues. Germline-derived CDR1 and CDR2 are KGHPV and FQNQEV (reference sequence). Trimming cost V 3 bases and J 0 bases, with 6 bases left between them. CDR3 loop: CASSLGNSGNTLYF. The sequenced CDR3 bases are TGTGCCAGCAGTCTAGGGAATTCTGGAAATACGCTCTAT.

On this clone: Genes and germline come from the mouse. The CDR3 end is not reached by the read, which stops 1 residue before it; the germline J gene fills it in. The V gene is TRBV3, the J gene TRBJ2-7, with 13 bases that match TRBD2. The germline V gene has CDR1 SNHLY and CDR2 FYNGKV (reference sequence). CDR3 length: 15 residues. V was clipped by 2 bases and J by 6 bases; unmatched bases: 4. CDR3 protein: CASSLSGLGGLEQYF. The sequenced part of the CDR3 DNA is TGTGCCAGCAGCTTAAGTGGACTGGGGGGGCTTGAACAGTAC.

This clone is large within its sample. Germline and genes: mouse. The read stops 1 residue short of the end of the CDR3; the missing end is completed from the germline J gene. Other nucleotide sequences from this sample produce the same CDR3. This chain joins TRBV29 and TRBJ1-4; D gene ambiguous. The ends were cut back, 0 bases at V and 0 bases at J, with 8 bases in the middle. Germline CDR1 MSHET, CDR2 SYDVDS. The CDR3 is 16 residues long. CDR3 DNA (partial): TGTGCTAGCAGTTTATCGAAGGTATTTTCCAACGAAAGATTATTT. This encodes CASSLSKVFSNERLF. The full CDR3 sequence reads CASSLSKVFSNERLFF.

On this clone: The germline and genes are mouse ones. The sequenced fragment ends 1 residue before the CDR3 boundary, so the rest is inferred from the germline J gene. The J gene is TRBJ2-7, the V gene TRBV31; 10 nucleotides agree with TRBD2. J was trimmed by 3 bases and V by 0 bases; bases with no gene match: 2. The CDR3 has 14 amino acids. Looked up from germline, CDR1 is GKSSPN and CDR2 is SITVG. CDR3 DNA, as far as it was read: TGTGCCTGGAGTCTAGGGACTGGGGACTATGAACAGTAC. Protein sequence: CAWSLGTGDYEQY. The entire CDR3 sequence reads CAWSLGTGDYEQYF.

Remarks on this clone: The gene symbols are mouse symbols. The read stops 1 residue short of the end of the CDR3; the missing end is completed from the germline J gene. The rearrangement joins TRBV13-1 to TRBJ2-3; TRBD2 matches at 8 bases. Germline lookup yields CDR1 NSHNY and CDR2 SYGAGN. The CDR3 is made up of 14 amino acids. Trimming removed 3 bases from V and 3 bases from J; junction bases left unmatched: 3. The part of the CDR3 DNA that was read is TGTGCCAGCAGTGGCCCTGGGGGGGCAGAAACGCTGTAT. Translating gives CASSGPGGAETLY. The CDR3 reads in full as CASSGPGGAETLYF.

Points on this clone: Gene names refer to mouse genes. The CDR3 protein is CASSLWGGGAETLYF. The part of the CDR3 DNA that was read is TGTGCCAGCTCTCTCTGGGGGGGTGGTGCAGAAACGCTGTAT. This chain uses TRBV12-2 with TRBJ2-3, with 8 nucleotides matching TRBD2. Sequencing ends 1 residue short of the CDR3 end; the germline J gene provides the rest. This CDR3 comprises 15 residues. CDR1 is SGHLS and CDR2 is HYDKME in the germline V gene. The ends lost 0 bases at V and 1 base at J; junction bases unmatched: 2.